The rows below give T cell receptor beta chains drawn from one sample of a study of T cell responses to AZD1222 COVID-19 vaccine. Assay: immunoSEQ multiplex PCR; the TCRdb copy retains only in-frame clones and omits some. The data show 100,000 to 130,000 clones, about 82% seen once. The sequencing here drew on peripheral blood, taken on day 0 of AZD1222 vaccination. These receptor sequences come from an adult in good health. CDR3s include the opening cysteine and the closing phenylalanine or tryptophan. Fields, in order: CDR3 length, V gene, D gene, J gene, clone size, CDR3 protein, CDR3 DNA. A D gene is named only where the DNA matches it firmly. Size values are once, few and many counts, or a class for expanded clones, and some rows have none.

len: 14; v_gene: TRBV18; d_gene: TRBD1; j_gene: TRBJ2-1; abundance: once; CDR3aa: CASSPGQGDNEQFF; CDR3nt: TGTGCCAGCTCACCGGGACAGGGCGATAATGAGCAGTTCTTC
len: 15; v_gene: TRBV28; d_gene: .; j_gene: TRBJ1-2; abundance: .; CDR3aa: CASSWGRQANYGYTF; CDR3nt: TGTGCCAGCAGTTGGGGGAGACAGGCTAACTATGGCTACACCTTC
len: 13; v_gene: TRBV6-5; d_gene: TRBD1; j_gene: TRBJ1-4; abundance: .; CDR3aa: CASGDRVHEKLFF; CDR3nt: TGTGCCAGCGGAGACAGGGTACATGAAAAACTGTTTTTT
len: 15; v_gene: TRBV24-1; d_gene: .; j_gene: TRBJ2-5; abundance: .; CDR3aa: CATSDLDSYQETQYF; CDR3nt: TGTGCCACCAGTGATTTGGACAGTTACCAAGAGACCCAGTACTTC
len: 15; v_gene: TRBV28; d_gene: TRBD1; j_gene: TRBJ2-3; abundance: .; CDR3aa: CASPPPGTGTDTQYF; CDR3nt: TGTGCCAGCCCCCCGCCCGGGACAGGCACAGATACGCAGTATTTT
len: 13; v_gene: TRBV6-9; d_gene: .; j_gene: TRBJ1-1; abundance: once; CDR3aa: CASSYPLPPEAFF; CDR3nt: TGTGCCAGCAGTTACCCCTTGCCCCCTGAAGCTTTCTTT
len: 14; v_gene: TRBV7-9; d_gene: .; j_gene: TRBJ2-1; abundance: .; CDR3aa: CASSYDSSYNEQFF; CDR3nt: TGTGCCAGCAGCTATGACAGCTCCTACAATGAGCAGTTCTTC
len: 14; v_gene: TRBV28; d_gene: .; j_gene: TRBJ2-7; abundance: .; CDR3aa: CASSLSTFNYEQYF; CDR3nt: TGTGCCAGCAGTTTGTCCACGTTCAACTACGAGCAGTACTTC
len: 11; v_gene: TRBV2; d_gene: .; j_gene: TRBJ2-5; abundance: once; CDR3aa: CASSYSRTQYF; CDR3nt: TGTGCCAGCAGTTACTCGAGGACCCAGTACTTC
len: 13; v_gene: TRBV9; d_gene: .; j_gene: TRBJ2-7; abundance: once; CDR3aa: CASSVGSPGEQYF; CDR3nt: TGTGCCAGCAGCGTAGGATCCCCTGGGGAGCAGTACTTC
len: 14; v_gene: TRBV5-1; d_gene: TRBD1; j_gene: TRBJ1-5; abundance: few; CDR3aa: CASSLTGGPQPQHF; CDR3nt: TGCGCCAGCAGCTTGACAGGGGGCCCTCAGCCCCAGCATTTT
len: 15; v_gene: TRBV5-1; d_gene: TRBD2; j_gene: TRBJ2-3; abundance: .; CDR3aa: CASSSQSGGTDTQYF; CDR3nt: TGCGCCAGCAGCTCACAAAGCGGGGGCACAGATACGCAGTATTTT
len: 14; v_gene: TRBV10-3; d_gene: .; j_gene: TRBJ2-1; abundance: .; CDR3aa: CAISESPGDNEQFF; CDR3nt: TGTGCCATCAGTGAGTCGCCAGGGGACAATGAGCAGTTCTTC
len: 14; v_gene: TRBV3-1/TRBV3-2; d_gene: .; j_gene: TRBJ1-3; abundance: few; CDR3aa: CASSQAGFGNTIYF; CDR3nt: TGTGCCAGCAGCCAAGCAGGGTTTGGAAACACCATATATTTT
len: 15; v_gene: TRBV6-5; d_gene: .; j_gene: TRBJ1-3; abundance: .; CDR3aa: CASSKTGPSGNTIYF; CDR3nt: TGTGCCAGCAGTAAGACAGGACCCTCTGGAAACACCATATATTTT
len: 11; v_gene: TRBV12-3/TRBV12-4; d_gene: .; j_gene: TRBJ2-1; abundance: .; CDR3aa: CASSFGDEQFF; CDR3nt: TGTGCCAGCAGTTTCGGGGACGAGCAGTTCTTC
len: 14; v_gene: TRBV5-1; d_gene: .; j_gene: TRBJ2-2; abundance: .; CDR3aa: CASSFSANTGELFF; CDR3nt: TGCGCCAGCAGCTTCTCAGCGAACACCGGGGAGCTGTTTTTT
len: 15; v_gene: TRBV7-2; d_gene: TRBD1; j_gene: TRBJ1-1; abundance: .; CDR3aa: CASSMYRGPTTEAFF; CDR3nt: TGTGCCAGCAGCATGTACAGGGGGCCAACCACTGAAGCTTTCTTT
len: 18; v_gene: TRBV19; d_gene: TRBD1; j_gene: TRBJ1-1; abundance: .; CDR3aa: CASSIEGGAGGPNTEAFF; CDR3nt: TGTGCCAGTAGTATAGAGGGTGGGGCAGGGGGCCCCAACACTGAAGCTTTCTTT
len: 14; v_gene: TRBV2; d_gene: .; j_gene: TRBJ2-3; abundance: few; CDR3aa: CASSDIGGPDTQYF; CDR3nt: TGTGCCAGCAGTGATATAGGTGGTCCAGATACGCAGTATTTT
len: 14; v_gene: TRBV9; d_gene: .; j_gene: TRBJ1-6; abundance: .; CDR3aa: CASSDRVDNSPLHF; CDR3nt: TGTGCCAGCAGCGACAGGGTCGACAATTCACCCCTCCACTTT
len: 13; v_gene: TRBV5-1; d_gene: .; j_gene: TRBJ2-7; abundance: .; CDR3aa: CASSLGRPYEQYF; CDR3nt: TGCGCCAGCAGCTTGGGCCGACCCTACGAGCAGTACTTC
len: 13; v_gene: TRBV19; d_gene: .; j_gene: TRBJ1-2; abundance: .; CDR3aa: CASSIGPVGGYTF; CDR3nt: TGTGCCAGTAGTATTGGGCCGGTGGGAGGCTACACCTTC
len: 14; v_gene: TRBV15; d_gene: TRBD1; j_gene: TRBJ1-6; abundance: .; CDR3aa: CATSTGTGTSPLHF; CDR3nt: TGTGCCACCAGCACAGGGACAGGGACTTCACCCCTCCACTTT
len: 15; v_gene: TRBV7-8; d_gene: .; j_gene: TRBJ2-5; abundance: .; CDR3aa: CASSLGPTREETQYF; CDR3nt: TGTGCCAGCAGCTTAGGCCCCACTAGAGAAGAGACCCAGTACTTC
len: 15; v_gene: TRBV19; d_gene: .; j_gene: TRBJ2-1; abundance: .; CDR3aa: CASSATGDYYNEQFF; CDR3nt: TGTGCCAGTAGTGCTACGGGGGATTACTACAATGAGCAGTTCTTC
len: 14; v_gene: TRBV11-3; d_gene: .; j_gene: TRBJ1-1; abundance: .; CDR3aa: CASSPPPLGTEAFF; CDR3nt: TGTGCCAGCAGCCCCCCCCCTCTTGGTACTGAAGCTTTCTTT
len: 15; v_gene: TRBV19; d_gene: .; j_gene: TRBJ1-3; abundance: .; CDR3aa: CASSAPGQLPNTIYF; CDR3nt: TGTGCCAGTAGTGCCCCCGGACAGCTTCCAAACACCATATATTTT
len: 15; v_gene: TRBV30; d_gene: .; j_gene: TRBJ1-6; abundance: .; CDR3aa: CAWSVQRSGLSPLHF; CDR3nt: TGTGCCTGGAGTGTCCAGCGCTCAGGGCTCTCACCCCTCCACTTT
len: 15; v_gene: TRBV10-3; d_gene: .; j_gene: TRBJ2-5; abundance: .; CDR3aa: CATLGSVRYQETQYF; CDR3nt: TGTGCCACCCTGGGGAGCGTCCGGTACCAAGAGACCCAGTACTTC
len: 13; v_gene: TRBV5-1; d_gene: .; j_gene: TRBJ1-1; abundance: .; CDR3aa: CASSLERGTEAFF; CDR3nt: TGCGCCAGCAGCTTGGAGAGGGGCACTGAAGCTTTCTTT
len: 17; v_gene: TRBV4-1; d_gene: TRBD1; j_gene: TRBJ1-2; abundance: .; CDR3aa: CASSQVLGQGSFRGYTF; CDR3nt: TGCGCCAGCAGCCAAGTCCTGGGACAGGGATCGTTCCGTGGCTACACCTTC
len: 13; v_gene: TRBV7-9; d_gene: .; j_gene: TRBJ1-1; abundance: .; CDR3aa: CASSFQSTPEAFF; CDR3nt: TGTGCCAGCAGCTTTCAATCTACCCCAGAAGCTTTCTTT
len: 13; v_gene: TRBV4-1; d_gene: .; j_gene: TRBJ1-2; abundance: .; CDR3aa: CASSQINNYGYTF; CDR3nt: TGCGCCAGCAGCCAGATAAATAACTATGGCTACACCTTC
len: 15; v_gene: TRBV9; d_gene: .; j_gene: TRBJ2-2; abundance: .; CDR3aa: CASSPVTANTGELFF; CDR3nt: TGTGCCAGCAGCCCTGTGACAGCGAACACCGGGGAGCTGTTTTTT
len: 15; v_gene: TRBV7-6; d_gene: TRBD2; j_gene: TRBJ2-5; abundance: .; CDR3aa: CASSGRAGGQETQYF; CDR3nt: TGTGCCAGCAGCGGGCGAGCGGGGGGGCAAGAGACCCAGTACTTC
len: 15; v_gene: TRBV3-1/TRBV3-2; d_gene: TRBD2; j_gene: TRBJ2-7; abundance: .; CDR3aa: CASSPGLGRVYEQYF; CDR3nt: TGTGCCAGCAGCCCGGGGCTCGGGAGGGTTTACGAGCAGTACTTC
len: 14; v_gene: TRBV5-1; d_gene: .; j_gene: TRBJ1-2; abundance: once; CDR3aa: CASSTNRDLYGYTF; CDR3nt: TGCGCCAGCAGCACTAACCGGGACTTATATGGCTACACCTTC
len: 17; v_gene: TRBV5-1; d_gene: .; j_gene: TRBJ1-6; abundance: .; CDR3aa: CASSLAGGSSYNSPLHF; CDR3nt: TGCGCCAGCAGCTTGGCCGGGGGTTCCTCCTATAATTCACCCCTCCACTTT
len: 14; v_gene: TRBV11-3; d_gene: .; j_gene: TRBJ2-3; abundance: .; CDR3aa: CASSPRLAPDTQYF; CDR3nt: TGTGCCAGCAGCCCGCGGCTAGCTCCAGATACGCAGTATTTT
len: 11; v_gene: TRBV12-3/TRBV12-4; d_gene: .; j_gene: TRBJ1-1; abundance: once; CDR3aa: CASSLSELAFF; CDR3nt: TGTGCCAGCAGTTTATCCGAGCTGGCTTTCTTT
len: 17; v_gene: TRBV5-1; d_gene: TRBD1; j_gene: TRBJ2-1; abundance: .; CDR3aa: CASSPQGTGRDYNEQFF; CDR3nt: TGCGCCAGCAGCCCACAAGGGACAGGGAGGGACTACAATGAGCAGTTCTTC
len: 13; v_gene: TRBV3-1/TRBV3-2; d_gene: .; j_gene: TRBJ2-2; abundance: .; CDR3aa: CASSQGLTGELFF; CDR3nt: TGTGCCAGCAGCCAAGGACTGACCGGGGAGCTGTTTTTT
len: 14; v_gene: TRBV28; d_gene: .; j_gene: TRBJ1-2; abundance: .; CDR3aa: CASSSTGGAPGYTF; CDR3nt: TGTGCCAGCAGCTCCACCGGGGGGGCCCCTGGCTACACCTTC
len: 14; v_gene: TRBV5-1; d_gene: TRBD1; j_gene: TRBJ1-1; abundance: .; CDR3aa: CASSLRQGGTEAFF; CDR3nt: TGCGCCAGCAGCTTGCGACAGGGGGGCACTGAAGCTTTCTTT
len: 19; v_gene: TRBV5-6; d_gene: .; j_gene: TRBJ1-5; abundance: .; CDR3aa: CASSLSSAAGAGSNQPQHF; CDR3nt: TGTGCCAGCAGCTTGTCTAGCGCAGCCGGCGCTGGGAGCAATCAGCCCCAGCATTTT
len: 16; v_gene: TRBV19; d_gene: .; j_gene: TRBJ1-1; abundance: .; CDR3aa: CASSVFGGAGNTEAFF; CDR3nt: TGTGCCAGTAGTGTATTCGGAGGGGCCGGGAACACTGAAGCTTTCTTT
len: 15; v_gene: TRBV28; d_gene: TRBD2; j_gene: TRBJ2-3; abundance: .; CDR3aa: CASSSLAVVPDTQYF; CDR3nt: TGTGCCAGCAGTTCACTAGCGGTAGTCCCAGATACGCAGTATTTT
len: 13; v_gene: TRBV2; d_gene: .; j_gene: TRBJ2-2; abundance: once; CDR3aa: CASTQGEGGELFF; CDR3nt: TGTGCCAGCACCCAGGGCGAGGGCGGGGAGCTGTTTTTT
len: 14; v_gene: TRBV5-1; d_gene: .; j_gene: TRBJ2-5; abundance: .; CDR3aa: CASSLEGNKETQYF; CDR3nt: TGCGCCAGCAGCTTGGAAGGGAATAAAGAGACCCAGTACTTC